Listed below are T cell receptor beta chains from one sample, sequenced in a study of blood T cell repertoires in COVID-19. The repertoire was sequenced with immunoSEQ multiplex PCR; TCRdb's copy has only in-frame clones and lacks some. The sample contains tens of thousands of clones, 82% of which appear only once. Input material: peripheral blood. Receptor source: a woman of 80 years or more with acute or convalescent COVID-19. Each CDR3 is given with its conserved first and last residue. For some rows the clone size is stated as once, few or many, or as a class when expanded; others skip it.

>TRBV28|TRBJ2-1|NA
CASSPGSLEVF
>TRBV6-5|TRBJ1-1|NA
CASSLTGVNEAFF
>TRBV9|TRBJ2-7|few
CASSRTPSYEQYF
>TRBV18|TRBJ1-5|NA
CASSPTGQPSREPQHF
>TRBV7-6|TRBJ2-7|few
CASSSHPGTGGSYEQYF
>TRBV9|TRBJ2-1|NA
CASSSYHVGLVNEQFF
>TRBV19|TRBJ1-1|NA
CASKDRLNTEAFF
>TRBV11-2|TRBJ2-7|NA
CASSLVVGRIYEQYF
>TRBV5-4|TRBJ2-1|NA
CASSLAGGGRAQFF
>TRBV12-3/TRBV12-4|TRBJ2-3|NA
CASRWTSTDTQYF
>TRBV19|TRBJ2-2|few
CASSIPRWTGTGELFF
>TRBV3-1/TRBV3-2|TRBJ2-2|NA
CASSQGYLQGWLGTGELFF
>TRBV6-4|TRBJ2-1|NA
CASSDLPRDRAPYNEQFF
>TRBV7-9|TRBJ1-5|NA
CASSLAHNQPQHF
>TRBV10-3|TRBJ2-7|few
CATRGDIYSYEQYF
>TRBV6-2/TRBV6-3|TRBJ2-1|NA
CASSFSGVNYNEQFF
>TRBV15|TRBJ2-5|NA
CATSPSPAVKETQYF
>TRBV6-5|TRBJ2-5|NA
CAGGQVETQYF
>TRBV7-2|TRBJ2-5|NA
CASSAGTSSQKTQYF
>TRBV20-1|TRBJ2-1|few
CSASTTSGRLNEQFF
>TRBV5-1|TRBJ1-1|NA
CASSLGVVKGTEAFF
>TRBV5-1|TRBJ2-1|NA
CASSPSGTGYNEQFF